The 21 T cell receptor beta chains given below trace back to one sample, sequenced in a study of blood T cell repertoires in COVID-19. Assay used: immunoSEQ multiplex PCR; TCRdb lists only in-frame clones, some missing. The sample lists tens of thousands of clones, around 78% occurring once. The sequencing sample was made of peripheral blood. These receptors came from a human donor in a cohort sampled during active COVID-19.

This clone turned up a few times. The CDR3 DNA is TGTGCCAGCGCTCCGGGGGTTAATCAGCCCCAGCATTTT. It specifies CASAPGVNQPQHF. The chain links TRBV19 to TRBJ1-5; a possible D gene is TRBD1 (5 bases). The CDR3 runs to 13 residues. Trimming removed 9 bases at V and 4 bases at J, with 13 bases between. CDR1 LNHDA and CDR2 SQIVND come from the germline V gene (reference sequence).

The chain employs TRBV24-1 and TRBJ2-6; D gene uncertain. V lost 12 bases, J lost 2 bases, and 10 bases lay in between. Germline V gene lookup returns CDR1 KGHDR and CDR2 SFDVKD. The CDR3 covers 13 residues. CDR3 sequence reads: CAAQVAGANVLTF. The CDR3 DNA reads as TGTGCCGCCCAGGTGGCTGGGGCCAACGTCCTGACTTTC.

This chain joins TRBV7-8 and TRBJ2-3, with 7 nucleotides matching TRBD1. From germline, CDR1 is SGHVS and CDR2 FQNEAQ. J lost 4 bases, V lost 5 bases, and 6 bases had no gene match. CDR3 length: 14 amino acids. Here the CDR3 reads CASSLGQASDTQYF. The DNA for the CDR3 is TGTGCCAGCAGCCTAGGACAGGCTTCAGATACGCAGTATTTT.

This rearrangement joins TRBV15 to TRBJ1-4, with 8 bases aligning to TRBD1. Germline V gives CDR1 LNHNV, CDR2 YYDKDF (reference sequence). V dropped 8 bases and J dropped 7; count of bases not matched to a gene: 6. The CDR3 is made up of 13 amino acids. The CDR3 loop reads CATSGGLGEKLFF. In DNA, the CDR3 is TGTGCCACCTCAGGGGGCTTGGGTGAAAAACTGTTTTTT.

This chain joins TRBV5-1 and TRBJ2-1; 14 bases map to TRBD2. This CDR3 spans 17 amino acids. Trimming removed 4 bases from V and 7 bases from J; junction bases left unmatched: 10. The germline V gene has CDR1 SGHRS and CDR2 YFSETQ. The CDR3 coding sequence is TGCGCCAGCAGCGTGGATGGGACTAGCGGGAGAAGGAATGAGCAGTTCTTC. This sequence encodes CASSVDGTSGRRNEQFF.

The CDR3 region is CASSRGGASSTDTQYF. The CDR3 DNA follows: TGTGCCAGCAGCCGCGGGGGGGCATCTAGCACAGATACGCAGTATTTT. The rearrangement uses TRBV5-4 and TRBJ2-3; 9 nucleotides agree with TRBD2. Trimming at V came to 4 bases and at J to 0 bases, leaving 6 bases not matched to a gene. Germline CDR1 reads SGHNT; CDR2 reads YYREEE (reference sequence). The CDR3 contains 16 residues.

The gene calls are TRBV6-2 or TRBV6-3 and TRBJ2-3; D gene uncertain. Germline assignment: CDR1 MNHEY and CDR2 SVGEGT. V lost 2 bases to trimming and J lost 10 bases, with 16 bases between them. CDR3 size: 14 residues. CDR3 in DNA: TGTGCCAGCAGTTACGGTGGAAGCCGACTTTCGCAGTATTTT. It encodes CASSYGGSRLSQYF.

This clone showed up just once. V usage is TRBV3-1 (or the pseudogene TRBV3-2) and J usage is TRBJ1-1, with D possibly TRBD1 on 5 matching bases. The ends were cut back, 3 bases at V and 1 base at J, with 12 bases in the middle. Germline lookup yields CDR1 LGHDT and CDR2 YNNKEL (reference sequence). CDR3 size: 15 residues. CDR3 loop: CASSHGGGGNTEAFF. The CDR3 region has the DNA TGTGCCAGCAGCCATGGCGGGGGAGGGAACACTGAAGCTTTCTTT.

J is TRBJ2-3 and V is TRBV5-5; D is ambiguous. V was clipped by 4 bases and J by 4 bases, with 13 bases between them. CDR3 length equals 14 residues. Germline values: CDR1 SGHKS, CDR2 YYEKEE (reference sequence). CDR3 nucleotides: TGTGCCAGCAGCCCGGTGACGGGTTCAGATACGCAGTATTTT. This encodes CASSPVTGSDTQYF.

The genes are TRBV28 and TRBJ1-5; perhaps TRBD1 as D (5 bases). Trimming cost V 5 bases and J 1 base, with 15 bases left between them. Germline lookup yields CDR1 MDHEN and CDR2 SYDVKM. The CDR3 runs 16 residues. The CDR3: CASSGGGEISNQPQHF. The CDR3 DNA follows: TGTGCCAGCAGTGGGGGAGGGGAAATAAGCAATCAGCCCCAGCATTTT.

The chain is built from TRBV6-5 and TRBJ2-7; TRBD1 might be the D (6 bases). Germline assignment: CDR1 MNHEY and CDR2 SVGAGI. This CDR3 has 13 residues. Trimming cost V 4 bases and J 7 bases, with 14 bases left between them. The CDR3 bases are TGTGCCAGCAGTTTCGTAGCCGGGACAGAGCAGTACTTC. It codes for CASSFVAGTEQYF.

The chain carries TRBV6-2 or TRBV6-3 and TRBJ2-1, with D tentatively TRBD1 (6 bases). V was clipped by 2 bases and J by 8 bases, with 10 bases between them. The CDR3 contains 13 residues. Per germline, CDR1 MNHEY and CDR2 SVGEGT. DNA of the CDR3: TGTGCCAGCAGTTACGAGGGGGTGGATGAGCAGTTCTTC. The encoded protein is CASSYEGVDEQFF.

V gene TRBV4-1 combines with J gene TRBJ2-5, with 8 bases fitting TRBD1. Germline CDR1 reads MGHRA; CDR2 reads YSYEKL. This CDR3 region has 16 residues. The J segment lost 5 bases and the V segment lost 3 bases, leaving 11 bases of the junction unmatched. CDR3 DNA sequence: TGCGCCAGCAGCCATGTCCCCGGGACAGGCCTCGAGACCCAGTACTTC. Residues: CASSHVPGTGLETQYF.

The genes are TRBV28 and TRBJ2-7; D unclear. The germline V gene has CDR1 MDHEN and CDR2 SYDVKM. Trimming removed 4 bases at V and 7 bases at J, with 14 bases between. The CDR3 consists of 13 residues. The CDR3 protein is CASSSTNPGEQYF. The CDR3 DNA is TGTGCCAGCAGTTCTACAAATCCGGGTGAGCAGTACTTC. Using reference TRBV28 and TRBJ2-7 for the parts outside the CDR3, the full variable domain is DVKVTQSSRYLVKRTGEKVFLECVQDMDHENMFWYRQDPGLGLRLIYFSYDVKMKEKGDIPEGYSVSREKKERFSLILESASTNQTSMYLCASSSTNPGEQYFGPGTRLTVT.

This chain connects TRBV19 to TRBJ1-4; D is unclear. The germline CDR1 and CDR2 sequences are LNHDA and SQIVND (reference sequence). The CDR3 covers 16 residues. Trimming removed 3 bases from V and 1 base from J, with 12 bases in between. The CDR3 protein is CASSIQTGRTNEKLFF. As DNA, the CDR3 is TGTGCCAGTAGTATCCAGACCGGGAGAACTAATGAAAAACTGTTTTTT. Using reference TRBV19 and TRBJ1-4 for the parts outside the CDR3, the full variable domain is DGGITQSPKYLFRKEGQNVTLSCEQNLNHDAMYWYRQDPGQGLRLIYYSQIVNDFQKGDIAEGYSVSREKKESFPLTVTSAQKNPTAFYLCASSIQTGRTNEKLFFGSGTQLSVL.

This chain connects TRBV5-6 to TRBJ2-3, with a tentative D call TRBD1 (5 bases). Germline CDR1 and CDR2: SGHDT and YYEEEE. V was trimmed by 4 bases and J by 4 bases, leaving 16 bases between them. The CDR3 sequence is 15 residues long. CDR3 bases: TGTGCCAGCAGCGGGGCGGCAGGAGAGGCAGATACGCAGTATTTT. As protein: CASSGAAGEADTQYF. Using reference TRBV5-6 and TRBJ2-3 for the parts outside the CDR3, the full variable domain is DAGVTQSPTHLIKTRGQQVTLRCSPKSGHDTVSWYQQALGQGPQFIFQYYEEEERQRGNFPDRFSGHQFPNYSSELNVNALLLGDSALYLCASSGAAGEADTQYFGPGTRLTVL.

V is TRBV4-2 and J is TRBJ2-7; TRBD1 might be the D (6 bases). Germline lookup yields CDR1 LGHNA and CDR2 YNFKEQ. The CDR3 contains 14 residues. V was trimmed by 1 base and J by 5 bases, leaving 12 bases between them. The CDR3 nucleotides read TGTGCCAGCAGCCAAGTGTCAGGGGACCACGAGCAGTACTTC. This gives the protein CASSQVSGDHEQYF.

The V gene is TRBV5-1, the J gene TRBJ1-1, with TRBD1 as a possible D gene (6 bases). V lost 2 bases and J 4 bases, leaving 12 bases between the germline ends. CDR3 length: 14 amino acids. CDR1 is SGHRS, CDR2 YFSETQ, per germline. The DNA for the CDR3 is TGCGCCAGCAGCTTCAGGGGTGCGGGCACTGAAGCTTTCTTT. Amino acid sequence: CASSFRGAGTEAFF.

V gene TRBV10-3 combines with J gene TRBJ1-5, with D maybe TRBD1 (5 bases). The CDR3 sequence is 15 residues long. Germline CDR1 is ENHRY and CDR2 is SYGVKD. V lost 3 bases and J 1 base, leaving 10 bases between the germline ends. The CDR3 spells CAISDSRGSNQPQHF. For the CDR3, the DNA is TGTGCCATCAGTGACAGCCGGGGGAGCAATCAGCCCCAGCATTTT.

V usage is TRBV9 and J usage is TRBJ2-3; the match to TRBD2 covers 11 bases. The junction had 5 bases not matched to a gene; V was cut back by 3 bases and J by 2 bases. Germline V CDR1 and CDR2: SGDLS, YYNGEE. There are 16 residues in the CDR3. The CDR3 spells CASSAALAGDTDTQYF. The CDR3 DNA sequence: TGTGCCAGCAGCGCCGCACTAGCGGGGGACACAGATACGCAGTATTTT.

The CDR3 reads CASSETHDSEAFF. CDR3 nucleotides: TGTGCCAGCAGTGAAACCCATGACAGTGAAGCTTTCTTT. The rearrangement links TRBV2 to TRBJ1-1; D is possibly TRBD1 (5 bases). The CDR3 contains 13 residues. Trimming left V 2 bases short and J 7 bases short, with 11 bases between. CDR1 is SNHLY and CDR2 is FYNNEI in the germline V gene.